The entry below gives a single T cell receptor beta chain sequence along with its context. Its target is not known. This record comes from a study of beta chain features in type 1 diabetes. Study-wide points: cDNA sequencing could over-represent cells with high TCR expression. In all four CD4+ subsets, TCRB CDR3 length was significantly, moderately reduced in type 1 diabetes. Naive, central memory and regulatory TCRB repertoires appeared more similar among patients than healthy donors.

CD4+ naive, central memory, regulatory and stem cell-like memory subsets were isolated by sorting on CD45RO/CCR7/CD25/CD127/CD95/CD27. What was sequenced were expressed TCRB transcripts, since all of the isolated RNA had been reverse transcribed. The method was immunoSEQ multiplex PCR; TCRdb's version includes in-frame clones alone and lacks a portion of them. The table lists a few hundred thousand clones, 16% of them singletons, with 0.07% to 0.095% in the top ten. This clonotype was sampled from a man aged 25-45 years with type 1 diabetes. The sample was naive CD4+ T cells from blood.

The chain's CDR3 is CASSGSLSSSYNEQFF. DNA of the CDR3: TGTGCCAGCAGTGGATCGTTGAGTAGCTCCTACAATGAGCAGTTCTTC. The genes are TRBV27 and TRBJ2-1, with D hard to call. The V gene lost 5 bases and the J gene lost 0 bases, with 14 bases spanning the gap. The CDR3 loop spans 16 amino acids. Germline values: CDR1 MNHEY, CDR2 SMNVEV (reference sequence).